This T cell receptor (beta chain) was identified in a study of liver allograft versus peripheral blood T cells. Background on the study: Repertoires of T cell receptors in transplanted livers were compared with recipients' peripheral blood repertoires.

Broader study findings: Within liver allografts, T cell receptor repertoires were reportedly different from those in peripheral blood.

CDR3 length equals 14 residues. Germline CDR1 reads MNHNS; CDR2 reads SASEGT. This clonotype was observed a single time. Its antigen is unidentified. A read error is the likely source, as a far larger clone sits one nucleotide away. TCRdb processed the reads anew with MiXCR; each CDR3 protein has one entry. The data show roughly 2,000 distinct CDR3 sequences, with 15% to 20% seen just once and 15% to 19% held by the top ten. The TCR comes from a human patient who had a liver transplant. Some T cells may have originated in the graft donor. The rearrangement joins TRBV6-1 to TRBJ1-1; D is ambiguous. DNA for the CDR3: TGTGCAGCTGGGCATCCGGCAGAGAGAACTGAAGCTTTCTTT. The encoded protein is CAAGHPAERTEAFF.